This record concerns one TCR beta chain sequence. The data were taken from a study of blood T cell repertoires in COVID-19. Germline CDR1 MNHEY, CDR2 SVGAGI. CDR3 length equals 14 residues. With V trimmed by 2 bases and J by 6 bases, 4 bases remained unmatched. Method: immunoSEQ multiplex PCR; TCRdb's copy keeps in-frame clones and lacks some. In the table there are just under 350,000 clones, about 90% of which are singletons. Sequencing was done on a sample of peripheral blood. This sequence originates from a woman younger than 35 who had recovered from COVID-19. J is TRBJ1-2 and V is TRBV6-5, with 9 bases fitting TRBD1. DNA for the CDR3: TGTGCCAGCAGTTACCGGACAGGGGTTGATGGCTACACCTTC. The encoded protein is CASSYRTGVDGYTF.